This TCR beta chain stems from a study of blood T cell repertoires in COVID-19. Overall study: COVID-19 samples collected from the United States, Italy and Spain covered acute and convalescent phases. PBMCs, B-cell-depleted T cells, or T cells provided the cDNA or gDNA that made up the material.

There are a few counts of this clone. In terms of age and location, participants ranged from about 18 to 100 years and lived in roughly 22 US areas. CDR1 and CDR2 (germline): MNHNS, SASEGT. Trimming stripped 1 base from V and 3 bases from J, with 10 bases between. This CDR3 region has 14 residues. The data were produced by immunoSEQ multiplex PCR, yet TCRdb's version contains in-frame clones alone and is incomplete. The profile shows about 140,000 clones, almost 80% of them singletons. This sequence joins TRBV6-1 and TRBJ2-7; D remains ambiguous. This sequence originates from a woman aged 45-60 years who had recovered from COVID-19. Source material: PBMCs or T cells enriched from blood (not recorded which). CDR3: CASSEGGKSYEQYF. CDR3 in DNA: TGTGCCAGCAGTGAAGGCGGAAAGAGCTACGAGCAGTACTTC.